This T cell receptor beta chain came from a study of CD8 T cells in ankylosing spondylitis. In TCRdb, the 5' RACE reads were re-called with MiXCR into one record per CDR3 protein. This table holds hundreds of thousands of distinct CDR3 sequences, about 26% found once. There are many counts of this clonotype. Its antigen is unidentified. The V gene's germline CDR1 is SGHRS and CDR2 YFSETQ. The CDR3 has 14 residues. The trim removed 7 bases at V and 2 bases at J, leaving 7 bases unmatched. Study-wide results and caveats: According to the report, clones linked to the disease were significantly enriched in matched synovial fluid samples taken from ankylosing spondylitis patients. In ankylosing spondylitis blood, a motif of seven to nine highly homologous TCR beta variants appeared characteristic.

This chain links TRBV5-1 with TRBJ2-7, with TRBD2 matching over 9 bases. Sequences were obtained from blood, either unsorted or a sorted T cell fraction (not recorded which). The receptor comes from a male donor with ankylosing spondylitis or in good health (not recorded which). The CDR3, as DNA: TGCGCCAGCGGGGAGGCTAGCGGGACCTACGAGCAGTACTTC. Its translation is CASGEASGTYEQYF.